These T cell receptor beta chains were read from a single sample in a study of blood T cell repertoires in COVID-19. Libraries were prepared by immunoSEQ multiplex PCR; TCRdb keeps only in-frame clonotypes and omits some of them. Among a few hundred thousand clones listed, more than 75% were seen once. Sequencing was done on a sample of peripheral blood. The receptors were sampled from a man between 60 and 75 years old with acute or convalescent COVID-19. The CDR3 runs from the conserved cysteine through the conserved F or W. A D gene is named only where the DNA matches it firmly. Size values are once, few and many counts, or a class for expanded clones, and some rows have none.

V gene	D gene	CDR3 length	J gene	clone size	CDR3 DNA	CDR3 protein
TRBV5-6	-	13	TRBJ1-5	-	TGTGCCAGCAGCTTCTCTAGCAATCAGCCCCAGCATTTT	CASSFSSNQPQHF
TRBV5-1	TRBD1	13	TRBJ2-7	-	TGCGCCAGCAGCAGACAGGGAACCTACGAGCAGTACTTC	CASSRQGTYEQYF
TRBV7-7	TRBD1	17	TRBJ2-2	-	TGTGCCAGCACGAGACTAGGGCAGGGGGCGCTTAACGGGGAGCTGTTTTTT	CASTRLGQGALNGELFF
TRBV24-1	TRBD2	18	TRBJ2-3	once	TGTGCCACCAGTGACCCCTCACGGGGACTAGCGGGGGGGGATACGCAGTATTTT	CATSDPSRGLAGGDTQYF
TRBV27	-	15	TRBJ2-5	-	TGTGCCAGCAGTTCACCTCTGGGACTTGGGGAGACCCAGTACTTC	CASSSPLGLGETQYF
TRBV20-1	-	11	TRBJ2-5	-	TGCAGTGCTAGAGACAGGGAGACCCAGTACTTC	CSARDRETQYF
TRBV29-1	TRBD1	15	TRBJ2-1	-	TGCAGCGTAAGATTTCCGGGACAGGGCTTCGGTGAGCAGTTCTTC	CSVRFPGQGFGEQFF
TRBV6-5	-	13	TRBJ1-5	-	TGTGCCAGTAGATCCACTAGCAATCAGCCCCAGCATTTT	CASRSTSNQPQHF
TRBV7-6	TRBD1	15	TRBJ1-5	-	TGTGCCAGCAGCCAAGGACAGGGGGCCCTACAGCCCCAGCATTTT	CASSQGQGALQPQHF
TRBV18	TRBD1	18	TRBJ1-1	-	TGTGCCAGCTCACCAGTTCGGGGTACGGACAGGGCGAACACTGAAGCTTTCTTT	CASSPVRGTDRANTEAFF
TRBV5-6	-	16	TRBJ1-1	-	TGTGCCAGCAGCTTGAGGGCGGACAGAAGGAACACTGAAGCTTTCTTT	CASSLRADRRNTEAFF
TRBV4-3	TRBD1	16	TRBJ1-4	-	TGCGCCAGCAGCCAGGTGACAGGGTCAACTAATGAAAAACTGTTTTTT	CASSQVTGSTNEKLFF
TRBV29-1	-	10	TRBJ1-2	-	TGCAGCGTTGTGCAGGGCGGCTACACCTTC	CSVVQGGYTF
TRBV10-2	-	14	TRBJ1-1	-	TGCGCCAGCACCACCTCAGGGGCGAACACTGAAGCTTTCTTT	CASTTSGANTEAFF
TRBV9	TRBD1	16	TRBJ1-1	few	TGTGCCAGCAGCGTGGGGACAGCCCTTATGAACACTGAAGCTTTCTTT	CASSVGTALMNTEAFF
TRBV11-1	TRBD2	16	TRBJ2-3	-	TGTGCCAGCAGCCCCTTAGCGGGGACTAGCACAGATACGCAGTATTTT	CASSPLAGTSTDTQYF
TRBV4-2	TRBD2	17	TRBJ2-3	-	TGTGCCAGCAACCGACTAGCGGGGGGACGTACGGCAGATACGCAGTATTTT	CASNRLAGGRTADTQYF
TRBV19	TRBD2	14	TRBJ2-3	-	TGTGCCAGTAGTAGTCGGGGAGGGACAGATACGCAGTATTTT	CASSSRGGTDTQYF
TRBV5-6	-	17	TRBJ1-3	-	TGTGCCAGCAGCTTTTGGGAGAACAGTCGAACTGGAAACACCATATATTTT	CASSFWENSRTGNTIYF
TRBV7-2	TRBD1	15	TRBJ1-6	-	TGTGCCAGCAGCTTAGCAGGGGGCGATAATTCACCCCTCCACTTT	CASSLAGGDNSPLHF
TRBV7-6	TRBD1	15	TRBJ1-1	-	TGTGCCAGCAGCTTAAGACAGGGGACGAACACTGAAGCTTTCTTT	CASSLRQGTNTEAFF
TRBV20-1	-	11	TRBJ2-5	-	TGCAGTGCTGCCACGGGTGAGACCCAGTACTTC	CSAATGETQYF
TRBV19	-	13	TRBJ2-7	-	TGTGCCAGTAGTATTCTCCCAGCCTACGAGCAGTACTTC	CASSILPAYEQYF
TRBV9	-	14	TRBJ2-2	-	TGTGCCAGCAGCGGAGATCCGAGCACCGGGGAGCTGTTTTTT	CASSGDPSTGELFF
TRBV6-5	TRBD1	15	TRBJ1-6	-	TGTGCCAGCACCATAACAGGGGTGACTAATTCACCCCTCCACTTT	CASTITGVTNSPLHF
TRBV7-2	-	15	TRBJ2-2	-	TGTGCCAGCAGCTTATGGTCCACGGGCACCGGGGAGCTGTTTTTT	CASSLWSTGTGELFF
TRBV18	-	15	TRBJ2-7	-	TGTGCCAGCTCACCCAGGACAGTCAATTTAGACGAGCAGTACTTC	CASSPRTVNLDEQYF
TRBV7-2	-	13	TRBJ2-3	-	TGTGCCAGCAGCCCCTCACGGGGAGATACGCAGTATTTT	CASSPSRGDTQYF
TRBV10-1	-	14	TRBJ2-5	-	TGCGCCAGCAGTGTGGGCAGCAAACAAGAGACCCAGTACTTC	CASSVGSKQETQYF
TRBV2	TRBD2	12	TRBJ2-4	-	TGTGCCAGCAGTCGCCCCCCGGGACTAGCGGGATTC	CASSRPPGLAGF
TRBV4-3	TRBD1	16	TRBJ2-7	-	TGCGCCAGCAGCCAAGATGGGACAGGGGGTAGGTACGAGCAGTACTTC	CASSQDGTGGRYEQYF
TRBV7-2	-	15	TRBJ1-5	once	TGTGCCAGCAGCTACGTATTGGGGGCTGGACAGCCCCAGCATTTT	CASSYVLGAGQPQHF
TRBV19	-	14	TRBJ2-3	-	TGTGCCAGTAGTGGGATGGACTACGCAGATACGCAGTATTTT	CASSGMDYADTQYF
TRBV5-6	-	14	TRBJ2-7	-	TGTGCCAGCAGCTTGGGACAGCGATCCTACGAGCAGTACTTC	CASSLGQRSYEQYF
TRBV6-1	-	14	TRBJ1-2	-	TGTGCCAGCAGTGAAGCGGCAGGGATCTATGGCTACACCTTC	CASSEAAGIYGYTF
TRBV6-5	-	15	TRBJ1-5	-	TGTGCCAGCAGCCGAACTCCAGGGCGCAATCAGCCCCAGCATTTT	CASSRTPGRNQPQHF